The present entry profiles one TCR beta chain with its context. The antigen is undetermined. This sample is part of a study of cytomegalovirus exposure and HLA in healthy donors. The study, taken as a whole, reports: Reportedly, cytomegalovirus status was diagnosed with high sensitivity and specificity. In a later analysis, across HLA loci, associated TCR counts were highest for DRB1, lowest for HLA-C.

The V gene's germline CDR1 is SGHVS and CDR2 FQNEAQ. This CDR3 has 15 residues. The V gene lost 5 bases and the J gene lost 9 bases, with 20 bases spanning the gap. The primer mix had 60 Vbeta and 13 Jbeta primers. Per the authors' pipeline: Later, roughly 77 million unique TCR beta chains were counted in an analysis, and roughly 11 million of them were shared. Some clones are missing from TCRdb's copy, which holds only in-frame ones; the method was immunoSEQ multiplex PCR. D and trimming were read from the DNA, whereas the V and J calls and clone size are those reported in that table. The sample has 100,000 or so clones, about three quarters seen once.

The J gene is TRBJ2-4, the V gene TRBV7-8; D perhaps matches TRBD2 (5 bases). The sequencing input was PBMCs. This sequence originates from a man between 40 and 49 years old in good health and CMV-seronegative. CDR3 region: CASSPLLGVGSIQYF. CDR3 coding DNA: TGTGCCAGCAGCCCCCTCCTCGGCGTGGGGAGCATTCAGTACTTC.